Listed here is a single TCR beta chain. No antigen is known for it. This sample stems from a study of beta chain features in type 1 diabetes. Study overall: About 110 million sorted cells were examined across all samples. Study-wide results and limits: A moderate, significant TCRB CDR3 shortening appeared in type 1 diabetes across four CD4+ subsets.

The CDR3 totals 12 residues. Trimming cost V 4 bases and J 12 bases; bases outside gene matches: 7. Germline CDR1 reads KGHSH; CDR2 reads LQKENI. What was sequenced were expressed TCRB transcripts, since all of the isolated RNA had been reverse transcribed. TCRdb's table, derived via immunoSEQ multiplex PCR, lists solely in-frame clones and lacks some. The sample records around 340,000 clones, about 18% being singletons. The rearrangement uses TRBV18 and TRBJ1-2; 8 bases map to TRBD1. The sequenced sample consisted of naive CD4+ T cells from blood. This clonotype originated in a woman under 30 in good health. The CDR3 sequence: CASSLVNRGNTF. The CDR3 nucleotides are TGTGCCAGCTCACTCGTGAACAGGGGGAACACCTTC.